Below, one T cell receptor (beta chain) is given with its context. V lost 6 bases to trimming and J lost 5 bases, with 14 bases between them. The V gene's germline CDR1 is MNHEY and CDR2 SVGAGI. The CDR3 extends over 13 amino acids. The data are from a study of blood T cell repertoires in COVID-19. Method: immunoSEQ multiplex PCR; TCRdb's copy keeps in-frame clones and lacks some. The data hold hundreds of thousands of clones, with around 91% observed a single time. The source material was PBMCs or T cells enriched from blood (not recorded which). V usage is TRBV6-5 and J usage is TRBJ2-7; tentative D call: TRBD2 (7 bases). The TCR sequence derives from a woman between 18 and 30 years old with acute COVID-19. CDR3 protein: CASSLRGGDEQYF. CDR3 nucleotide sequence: TGTGCCAGCAGCTTAAGGGGGGGCGACGAGCAGTACTTC.